Sequencing of this T cell receptor beta chain was carried out in a study of T cell repertoires in cytomegalovirus infection. Study information: Indicated by public TCR beta signatures were CMV infection and matching HLA type.

Study-wide results and caveats: CMV-specific TCR beta clonotypes restricted by HLA-C were the ones dominating the ex vivo response. Using cumulative public TCR beta family frequency, the authors identified those who carried CMV together with the relevant HLA.

This clonotype has more than one count but fewer than ten. Its antigen is not known. TCRdb reprocessed the reads via MiXCR and lists one record per CDR3 protein. The sample lists approximately 290,000 distinct CDR3 sequences; roughly a quarter were seen once. From germline, CDR1 is SNHLY and CDR2 FYNNEI. The CDR3 is 14 amino acids. Between the trimmed V and J ends, which lost 1 base and 0 bases, there was a span of 5 bases. The TCR originated in a human donor in good health (CMV status not recorded). Some clones in this sample may be carry-over from other donors' samples. Sequences were obtained from PBMCs. V is TRBV2 and J is TRBJ2-3; D remains unclear. The CDR3 bases are TGTGCCAGCAGTGAAGGCCTGAGCACAGATACGCAGTATTTT. Residues: CASSEGLSTDTQYF. Combining the CDR3 with reference TRBV2 and TRBJ2-3 gives the whole variable domain EPEVTQTPSHQVTQMGQEVILRCVPISNHLYFYWYRQILGQKVEFLVSFYNNEISEKSEIFDDQFSVERPDGSNFTLKIRSTKLEDSAMYFCASSEGLSTDTQYFGPGTRLTVL.